A single sample is the source of the 28 T cell receptor beta chains below, sequenced in a study of vaccination and CD4 T cells after COVID-19. Their specific antigens are unknown. Cultured CD4+ T-cell DNA underwent Oncomine TCR Beta short-read sequencing. TCRdb passed the PCR reads through MiXCR, listing each CDR3 protein once. The sample carries some 15,000 distinct CDR3 sequences, 52% recorded once. Treatment meaning: 10-day PBMC culture with coronavirus spike peptide pools or control peptides (ViraFEST assay). The specimen sequenced was CD4+ T cells from blood, cultured in vitro. The receptors were gathered from a human donor who had recovered from COVID-19.

The J gene is TRBJ2-2, the V gene TRBV2; 9 positions match TRBD1. The CDR3 covers 13 residues. Germline loops: CDR1 SNHLY, CDR2 FYNNEI. Trimming removed 11 bases from V and 6 bases from J; junction bases left unmatched: 7. The CDR3 sequence is CALAGQGAGELFF. In nucleotides, the CDR3 is TGTGCCCTGGCGGGACAGGGTGCCGGGGAGCTGTTTTTT.

The V call is TRBV20-1, the J call TRBJ1-3; a possible D gene is TRBD1 (6 bases). The CDR3 length is 16 residues. V shed 5 bases and J shed 2 bases, with 19 bases lying between them. Per the germline V gene, CDR1 is DFQATT and CDR2 is SNEGSKA (reference sequence). The DNA of the CDR3 is TGCAGTGCTGGATTAGGGGGTTTCAGGGCTGGAAACACCATATATTTT. Translating gives CSAGLGGFRAGNTIYF.

This clonotype was found a few times. The chain recombines TRBV7-2 with TRBJ2-7; no clear D. Trimming shortened V by 5 bases and J by 0 bases, and 11 bases separated the two germline ends. This CDR3 comprises 14 residues. Germline CDR1 and CDR2: SGHTA and FQGNSA. As DNA, the CDR3 is TGTGCCAGCAGCCCAGACTGGAACTCCTACGAGCAGTACTTC. This encodes CASSPDWNSYEQYF.

The chain joins TRBV30 to TRBJ1-4; TRBD1 might be the D (5 bases). This CDR3 region has 13 residues. The ends were cut back, 0 bases at V and 8 bases at J, with 10 bases in the middle. Germline assignment: CDR1 GTSNPN and CDR2 SVGIG (reference sequence). The CDR3 protein is CAWSVRVDEKLFF. Written as DNA, the CDR3 is TGTGCCTGGAGTGTCAGGGTTGACGAAAAACTGTTTTTT. The full variable domain, completed using reference TRBV30 and TRBJ1-4, is SQTIHQWPATLVQPVGSPLSLECTVEGTSNPNLYWYRQAAGRGLQLLFYSVGIGQISSEVPQNLSASRPQDRQFILSSKKLLLSDSGFYLCAWSVRVDEKLFFGSGTQLSVL.

Only a few counts were recorded for this clonotype. V and J are TRBV7-2 and TRBJ2-7, with D uncertain. From germline, CDR1 is SGHTA and CDR2 FQGNSA. The V and J ends lost 3 bases and 2 bases respectively, with 2 bases between them. This CDR3 is built from 11 residues. DNA of the CDR3: TGTGCCAGCAGCTTGACCTACGAGCAGTACTTC. As protein: CASSLTYEQYF.

The V call is TRBV30, the J call TRBJ1-5; D is perhaps TRBD1 (5 bases). Germline CDR1 is GTSNPN and CDR2 is SVGIG (reference sequence). This CDR3 contains 16 residues. V dropped 2 bases and J dropped 2 bases, with 16 bases sitting between them. The chain's CDR3 is CAWSQGGLRGNQPQHF. The CDR3 region has the DNA TGTGCCTGGAGTCAGGGCGGGCTGCGGGGCAATCAGCCCCAGCATTTT.

The CDR3 is CSARSQNTEAFF. DNA of the CDR3: TGCAGTGCCCGATCCCAAAACACTGAAGCTTTCTTT. The chain combines TRBV20-1 with TRBJ1-1; D ambiguous. Trimming took off 6 bases at V and 2 bases at J, with 10 bases between the two ends. The CDR3 extends over 12 amino acids. CDR1 and CDR2 (germline): DFQATT, SNEGSKA (reference sequence).

This chain connects TRBV20-1 to TRBJ1-6; no reliable D call. The CDR3 is 16 residues long. Trimming left V 0 bases short and J 7 bases short, with 16 bases between. Germline CDR1 DFQATT, CDR2 SNEGSKA (reference sequence). The CDR3 nucleotides are TGCAGTGCTAGAGATAGTCTTAGAGGAGGAAATTCACCCCTCCACTTT. Protein product: CSARDSLRGGNSPLHF.

The DNA for the CDR3 is TGTGCCAGCAGCGCGCAAATGGACGGAGGGGCGGCGACCCAGTACTTC. Residues: CASSAQMDGGAATQYF. The chain links TRBV11-2 to TRBJ2-5; D may be TRBD2 (6 bases). V was clipped by 5 bases and J by 7 bases, with 23 bases between them. From germline, CDR1 is SGHAT and CDR2 FQNNGV. The CDR3 consists of 16 residues.

This chain's CDR3 is CATSSAGGGLQFF. The CDR3 DNA follows: TGTGCCACCAGCAGCGCGGGAGGCGGGTTGCAGTTCTTC. This chain links TRBV15 with TRBJ2-1; TRBD2 aligns across 8 bases. Germline V gives CDR1 LNHNV, CDR2 YYDKDF (reference sequence). This CDR3 is 13 amino acids long. Trimming took 3 bases from V and 12 from J; bases not matched to a gene: 7.

This clonotype has just one count. The gene calls are TRBV28 and TRBJ2-5; D remains unclear. This CDR3 is 15 amino acids long. CDR1 and CDR2 from the germline V gene are MDHEN and SYDVKM. Deletions cut 8 bases from V and 5 bases from J, with 21 bases between. CDR3 bases: TGTGCCAGCGCGGACCCTGACTCACCCTTGGAGACCCAGTACTTC. It codes for CASADPDSPLETQYF.

The gene calls are TRBV30 and TRBJ2-3; possible D gene TRBD2, 7 bases. There are 13 residues in the CDR3. V was pared by 5 bases and J by 4 bases, with 13 bases between. Germline V gives CDR1 GTSNPN, CDR2 SVGIG (reference sequence). As DNA, the CDR3 is TGTGCCTGGGGGGAGGGGGGGGCAGATACGCAGTATTTT. Protein product: CAWGEGGADTQYF.

The gene calls are TRBV6-5 and TRBJ2-5, with TRBD2 identical over 7 bases. This CDR3 spans 16 amino acids. In germline, CDR1 is MNHEY, CDR2 SVGAGI. J was trimmed by 1 base and V by 0 bases; bases with no gene match: 5. The CDR3 nucleotides read TGTGCCAGCAGTTACTCAGGAGCGGGGTTCCAAGAGACCCAGTACTTC. It encodes CASSYSGAGFQETQYF.

The table lists this clonotype with a few counts. V is TRBV19 and J is TRBJ2-3; 8 bases match TRBD2. The length of the CDR3 is 17 residues. The germline V gene encodes CDR1 LNHDA and CDR2 SQIVND (reference sequence). With V trimmed by 3 bases and J by 2 bases, 10 bases remained unmatched. The CDR3 loop is CASSMGKGLVHTDTQYF. The CDR3 nucleotides are TGTGCCAGTAGTATGGGGAAGGGACTAGTTCACACAGATACGCAGTATTTT.

There are a few counts of this clonotype. The J gene is TRBJ1-2, the V gene TRBV7-6; perhaps TRBD1 as D (5 bases). Germline V lookup: CDR1 SGHVS, CDR2 FNYEAQ. V was pared by 2 bases and J by 8 bases, with 15 bases between. The CDR3 is 14 residues long. CDR3 sequence: CASSLWGGKGGYTF. DNA of the CDR3: TGTGCCAGCAGCTTATGGGGGGGAAAGGGAGGCTACACCTTC.

This clonotype occurred a few times. This chain joins TRBV6-5 and TRBJ1-2, with D possibly TRBD1 on 5 matching bases. Trimming removed 1 base from V and 3 bases from J, with 6 bases in between. Germline loops: CDR1 MNHEY, CDR2 SVGAGI. The CDR3 contains 13 residues. The CDR3: CASSYLGDYGYTF. CDR3 DNA: TGTGCCAGCAGTTACTTAGGGGACTATGGCTACACCTTC.

The genes are TRBV28 and TRBJ1-1; possibly TRBD1 for D (6 bases). V was trimmed by 5 bases and J by 5 bases, leaving 12 bases between them. The germline CDR1 and CDR2 sequences are MDHEN and SYDVKM. This CDR3 region has 13 residues. CDR3 sequence (DNA): TGTGCCAGCAGTCGGATACAGGGAACTGAAGCTTTCTTT. Protein sequence: CASSRIQGTEAFF.

The rearrangement uses TRBV4-1 and TRBJ1-5; D gene ambiguous. Germline CDR1 MGHRA, CDR2 YSYEKL. V lost 0 bases and J lost 0, with 15 bases in between. The CDR3 sequence is 18 residues long. CDR3 protein: CASSQEGYGHISNQPQHF. DNA for the CDR3: TGCGCCAGCAGCCAAGAAGGTTATGGTCATATTAGCAATCAGCCCCAGCATTTT.

As DNA, the CDR3 is TGTGCCAGTAAGGGCTCAGGCGCTTATAGCAATCAGCCCCAGCATTTT. Translation gives CASKGSGAYSNQPQHF. V usage is TRBV19 and J usage is TRBJ1-5; D is uncertain. This CDR3 comprises 16 residues. Germline V CDR1 and CDR2: LNHDA, SQIVND (reference sequence). Trimming took 7 bases from V and 0 from J, leaving 16 bases between them.

This clonotype was found a few times. V gene TRBV7-9 combines with J gene TRBJ2-5, with 7 positions matching TRBD2. Germline assignment: CDR1 SEHNR and CDR2 FQNEAQ (reference sequence). Unmatched junction bases numbered 12, after V lost 6 bases and J lost 8 bases. This CDR3 has 14 amino acids. The CDR3 nucleotides are TGTGCCAGCAGAGGGAGGGAAGCCGGAGGTACCCAGTACTTC. It is translated as CASRGREAGGTQYF.

This chain links TRBV7-3 with TRBJ1-2, with 7 bases identical to TRBD1. CDR1 and CDR2 from the germline V gene are SGHTA and FQGTGA. Trimming removed 5 bases from V and 3 bases from J; junction bases left unmatched: 9. The CDR3 length is 15 residues. This CDR3 is CASSPLGTADYGYTF. In DNA form, the CDR3 reads TGTGCCAGCAGCCCCTTGGGGACAGCCGACTATGGCTACACCTTC.

The chain is built from TRBV20-1 and TRBJ2-5, with 8 bases identical to TRBD2. The V gene end was trimmed by 4 bases and the J gene end by 5 bases; junction bases not matched to a gene: 6. CDR3 size: 13 residues. Per the germline V gene, CDR1 is DFQATT and CDR2 is SNEGSKA (reference sequence). DNA for the CDR3: TGCAGTGCTACGAGCGGGGGCCTGGAGACCCAGTACTTC. The encoded protein is CSATSGGLETQYF.

The V call is TRBV12-3 or TRBV12-4, the J call TRBJ1-1, with D perhaps TRBD1 (6 bases). The CDR3 extends over 14 amino acids. V was clipped by 7 bases and J by 1 base, with 13 bases between them. As DNA, the CDR3 is TGTGCCAGCACTCGACAGGCCCCGAACACTGAAGCTTTCTTT. Encoded protein: CASTRQAPNTEAFF.

The sample holds one count of this clonotype. The chain carries TRBV10-1 and TRBJ2-1; 11 bases are a match to TRBD2. The CDR3 covers 13 residues. Germline V gene sequence: CDR1 WNHNN, CDR2 SYGVQD (reference sequence). The V and J ends lost 4 bases and 8 bases, in that order; junction bases with no gene match: 1. The DNA of the CDR3 is TGCGCCAGCAGTGTTAGCGGGAGGGATGAGCAGTTCTTC. Amino acids: CASSVSGRDEQFF.

The chain uses TRBV28 and TRBJ1-1; D is ambiguous. Germline CDR1 is MDHEN and CDR2 is SYDVKM. The CDR3 contains 12 residues. Trimming shortened V by 2 bases and J by 7 bases, and 8 bases separated the two germline ends. The CDR3: CASSLGSIEAFF. The CDR3 nucleotides read TGTGCCAGCAGTTTAGGGTCGATTGAAGCTTTCTTT.

In its sample, this clonotype was seen a few times. The gene calls are TRBV20-1 and TRBJ1-6, with 7 bases matching TRBD1. J lost 10 bases, V lost 6 bases, and 3 bases had no gene match. Per the germline V gene, CDR1 is DFQATT and CDR2 is SNEGSKA (reference sequence). The CDR3 has 11 amino acids. For the CDR3, the DNA is TGCAGTGCCAAAGGGGGCTCACCCCTCCACTTT. Translating gives CSAKGGSPLHF.

The V and J genes are TRBV19 and TRBJ1-1; no firm D call. The V gene's germline CDR1 is LNHDA and CDR2 SQIVND (reference sequence). This CDR3 is 11 amino acids long. Trimming removed 3 bases at V and 7 bases at J, with 6 bases between. CDR3 amino acids: CASSIRVEAFF. CDR3 DNA: TGTGCCAGTAGTATCCGGGTTGAAGCTTTCTTT.

V usage is TRBV11-3 and J usage is TRBJ2-6, with TRBD2 as a possible D gene (6 bases). Trimming took off 5 bases at V and 0 bases at J, with 11 bases between the two ends. The length of the CDR3 is 16 residues. Germline V gene lookup returns CDR1 SGHNT and CDR2 YENEEA. Here the CDR3 DNA reads TGTGCCAGCAGCCTGGACGGGAGCTCTGGGGCCAACGTCCTGACTTTC. It is translated as CASSLDGSSGANVLTF.